This T cell receptor beta chain came from a study of control samples from healthy donors and cancer patients. TCRdb's table, derived via immunoSEQ multiplex PCR, lists solely in-frame clones and lacks some. The sample yields fewer than 40,000 clones, roughly 94% seen once. Input material: blood. This TCR derives from a man in his sixties in good health.

In nucleotides, the CDR3 is TGTGCCAGCAGCTTAACCGGGTTCATGAACACTGAAGCTTTCTTT. Amino acids: CASSLTGFMNTEAFF. This chain joins TRBV7-2 and TRBJ1-1; D unclear. Looked up from germline, CDR1 is SGHTA and CDR2 is FQGNSA. This CDR3 is 15 amino acids long. V was trimmed by 2 bases and J by 0 bases, leaving 10 bases between them.